The 2 T cell receptor beta chains listed next were all sequenced from one sample in a study of blood T cell repertoires in COVID-19. Method: immunoSEQ multiplex PCR; TCRdb's copy keeps in-frame clones and lacks some. The sample includes 190,000 or so clones, about 80% of them seen just once. Material: peripheral blood. The origin of the receptors is a human donor with acute or convalescent COVID-19. The donor label of this sample is uncertain.

The V call is TRBV5-1, the J call TRBJ2-2; 9 bases agree with TRBD1. This CDR3 contains 18 residues. V lost 0 bases and J lost 4; bases outside the gene matches: 10. Looked up from germline, CDR1 is SGHRS and CDR2 is YFSETQ. CDR3 DNA sequence: TGCGCCAGCAGCTTGGATCCATACCGGGACAGGGCCACCGGGGAGCTGTTTTTT. Protein product: CASSLDPYRDRATGELFF.

The chain joins TRBV5-6 to TRBJ2-3; TRBD2 aligns across 11 bases. V dropped 2 bases and J dropped 2; count of bases not matched to a gene: 4. CDR1 is SGHDT, CDR2 YYEEEE, per germline. The CDR3 is made up of 16 amino acids. CDR3 sequence: CASSLRLAGFTDTQYF. The CDR3 region has the DNA TGTGCCAGCAGCTTAAGACTAGCGGGATTCACAGATACGCAGTATTTT.